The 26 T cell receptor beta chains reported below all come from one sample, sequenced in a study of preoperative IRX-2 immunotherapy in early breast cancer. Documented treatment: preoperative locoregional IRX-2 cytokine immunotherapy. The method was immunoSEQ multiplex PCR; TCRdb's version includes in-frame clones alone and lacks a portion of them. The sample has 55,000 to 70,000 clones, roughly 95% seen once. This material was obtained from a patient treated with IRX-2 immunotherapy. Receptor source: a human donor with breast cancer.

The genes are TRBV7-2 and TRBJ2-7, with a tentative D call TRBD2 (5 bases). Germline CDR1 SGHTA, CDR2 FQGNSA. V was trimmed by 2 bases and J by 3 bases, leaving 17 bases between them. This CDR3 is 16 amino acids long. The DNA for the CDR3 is TGTGCCAGCAGCTTAAGCACAGAGGGTTTCCTCTACGAGCAGTACTTC. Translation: CASSLSTEGFLYEQYF.

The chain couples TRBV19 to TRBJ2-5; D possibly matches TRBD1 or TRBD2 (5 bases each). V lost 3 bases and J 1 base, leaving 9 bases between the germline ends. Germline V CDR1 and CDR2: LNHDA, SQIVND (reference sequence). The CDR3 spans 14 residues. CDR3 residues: CASSIPGTQETQYF. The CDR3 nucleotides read TGTGCCAGTAGTATCCCAGGGACCCAAGAGACCCAGTACTTC.

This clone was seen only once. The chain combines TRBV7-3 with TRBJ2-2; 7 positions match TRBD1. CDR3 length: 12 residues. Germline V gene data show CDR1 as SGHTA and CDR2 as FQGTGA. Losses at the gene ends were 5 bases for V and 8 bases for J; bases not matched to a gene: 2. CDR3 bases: TGTGCCAGCAGCGACAGGGATGGGGAGCTGTTTTTT. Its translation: CASSDRDGELFF.

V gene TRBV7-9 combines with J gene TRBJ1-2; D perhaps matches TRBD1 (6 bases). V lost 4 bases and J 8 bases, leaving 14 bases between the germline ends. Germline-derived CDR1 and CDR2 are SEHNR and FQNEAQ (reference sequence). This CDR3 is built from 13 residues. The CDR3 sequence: CASSSTGLQGYTF. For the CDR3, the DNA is TGTGCCAGCAGCTCTACAGGGCTTCAAGGCTACACCTTC.

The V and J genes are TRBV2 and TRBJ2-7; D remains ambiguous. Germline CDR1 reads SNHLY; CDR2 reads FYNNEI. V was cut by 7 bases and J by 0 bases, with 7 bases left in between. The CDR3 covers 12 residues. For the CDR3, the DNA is TGTGCCAGCAATCCTCGCTCCTACGAGCAGTACTTC. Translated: CASNPRSYEQYF.

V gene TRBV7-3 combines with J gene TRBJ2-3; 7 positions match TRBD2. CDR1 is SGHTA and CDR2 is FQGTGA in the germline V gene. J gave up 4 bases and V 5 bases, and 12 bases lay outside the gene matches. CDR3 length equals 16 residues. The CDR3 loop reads CASSLLRGTKSDTQYF. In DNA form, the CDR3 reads TGTGCCAGCAGCCTCTTACGGGGGACTAAGTCAGATACGCAGTATTTT.

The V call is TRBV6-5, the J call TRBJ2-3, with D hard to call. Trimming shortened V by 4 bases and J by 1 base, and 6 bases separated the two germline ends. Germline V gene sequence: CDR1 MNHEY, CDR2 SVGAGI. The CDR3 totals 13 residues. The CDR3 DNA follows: TGTGCCAGCAGTTTCGGAGGCACAGATACGCAGTATTTT. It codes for CASSFGGTDTQYF.

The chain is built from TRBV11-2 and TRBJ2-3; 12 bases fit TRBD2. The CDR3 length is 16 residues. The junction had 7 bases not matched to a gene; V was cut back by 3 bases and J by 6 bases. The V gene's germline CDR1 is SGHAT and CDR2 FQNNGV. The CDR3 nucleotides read TGTGCCAGCAGCTTCTCTAGCGGGGGGGCCAGGGATACGCAGTATTTT. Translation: CASSFSSGGARDTQYF.

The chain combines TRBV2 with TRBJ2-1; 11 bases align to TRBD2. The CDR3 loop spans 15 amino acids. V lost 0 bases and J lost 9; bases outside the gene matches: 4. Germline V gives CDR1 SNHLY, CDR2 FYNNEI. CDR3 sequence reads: CASSEAGLAVSEQFF. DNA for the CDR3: TGTGCCAGCAGTGAAGCGGGACTAGCGGTGAGTGAGCAGTTCTTC.

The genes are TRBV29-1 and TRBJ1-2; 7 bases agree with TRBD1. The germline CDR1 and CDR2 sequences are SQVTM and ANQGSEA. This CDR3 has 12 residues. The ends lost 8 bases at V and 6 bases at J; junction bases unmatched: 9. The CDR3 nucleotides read TGCAGCACCCTGACAGGGTGGAATGGCTACACCTTC. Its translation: CSTLTGWNGYTF. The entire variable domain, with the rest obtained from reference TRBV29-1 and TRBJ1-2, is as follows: SAVISQKPSRDICQRGTSLTIQCQVDSQVTMMFWYRQQPGQSLTLIATANQGSEATYESGFVIDKFPISRPNLTFSTLTVSNMSPEDSSIYLCSTLTGWNGYTFGSGTRLTVV.

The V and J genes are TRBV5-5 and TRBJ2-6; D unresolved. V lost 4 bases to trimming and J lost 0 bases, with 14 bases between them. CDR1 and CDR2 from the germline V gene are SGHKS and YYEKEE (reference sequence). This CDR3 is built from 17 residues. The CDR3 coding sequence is TGTGCCAGCAGCGTCGGCGGTCGTTACTCTGGGGCCAACGTCCTGACTTTC. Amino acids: CASSVGGRYSGANVLTF.

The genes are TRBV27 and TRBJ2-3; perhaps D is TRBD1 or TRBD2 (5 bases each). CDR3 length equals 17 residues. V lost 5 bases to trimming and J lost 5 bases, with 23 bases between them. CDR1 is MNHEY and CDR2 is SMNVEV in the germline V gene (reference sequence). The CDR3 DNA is TGTGCCAGCAGTCCCCGGGCTAGCTGGGTGAGGGGAGATACGCAGTATTTT. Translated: CASSPRASWVRGDTQYF.

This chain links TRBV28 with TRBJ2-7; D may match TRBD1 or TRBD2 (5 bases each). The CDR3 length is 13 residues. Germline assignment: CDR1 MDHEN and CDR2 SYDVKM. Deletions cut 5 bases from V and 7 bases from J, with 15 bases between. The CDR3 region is CASSVPGTLEQYF. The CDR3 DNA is TGTGCCAGCAGTGTCCCCGGGACCCTAGAGCAGTACTTC.

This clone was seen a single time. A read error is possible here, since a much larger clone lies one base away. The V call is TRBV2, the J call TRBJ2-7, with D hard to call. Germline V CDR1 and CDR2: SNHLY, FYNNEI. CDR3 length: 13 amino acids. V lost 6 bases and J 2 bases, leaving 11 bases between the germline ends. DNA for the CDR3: TGTGCCAGCAGCCAAGGACCGGCCTACGAGCAGTACTTC. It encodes CASSQGPAYEQYF.

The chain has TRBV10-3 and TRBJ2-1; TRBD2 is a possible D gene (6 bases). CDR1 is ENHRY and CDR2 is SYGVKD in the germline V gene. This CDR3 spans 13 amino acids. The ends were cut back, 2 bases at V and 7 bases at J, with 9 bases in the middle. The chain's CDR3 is CAISEDGGNEQFF. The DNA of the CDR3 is TGTGCCATCAGTGAGGACGGGGGAAATGAGCAGTTCTTC.

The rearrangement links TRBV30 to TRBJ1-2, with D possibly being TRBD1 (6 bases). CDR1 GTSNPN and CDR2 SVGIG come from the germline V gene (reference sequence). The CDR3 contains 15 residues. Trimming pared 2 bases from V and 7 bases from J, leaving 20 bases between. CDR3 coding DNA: TGTGCCTGGAGTCCCGGGGGGCCCCTTTTTAGTGGCTACACCTTC. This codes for CAWSPGGPLFSGYTF.

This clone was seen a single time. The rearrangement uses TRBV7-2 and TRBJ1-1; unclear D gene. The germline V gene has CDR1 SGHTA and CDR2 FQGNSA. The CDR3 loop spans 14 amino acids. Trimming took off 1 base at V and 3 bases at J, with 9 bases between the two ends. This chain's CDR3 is CASSLVSWDTEAFF. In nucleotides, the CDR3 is TGTGCCAGCAGCTTAGTATCTTGGGACACTGAAGCTTTCTTT.

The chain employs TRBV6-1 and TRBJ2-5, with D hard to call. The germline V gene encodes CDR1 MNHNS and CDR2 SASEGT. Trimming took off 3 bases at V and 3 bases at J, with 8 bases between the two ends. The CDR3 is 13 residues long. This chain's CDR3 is CASSDFGEETQYF. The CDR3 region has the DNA TGTGCCAGCAGTGATTTCGGCGAAGAGACCCAGTACTTC.

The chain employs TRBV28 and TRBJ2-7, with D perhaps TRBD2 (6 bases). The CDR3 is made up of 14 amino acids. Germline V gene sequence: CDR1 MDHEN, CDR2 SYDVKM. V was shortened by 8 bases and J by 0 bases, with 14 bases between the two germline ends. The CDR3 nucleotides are TGTGCCAGCTGGCGGGGATATAGCTCCTACGAGCAGTACTTC. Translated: CASWRGYSSYEQYF.

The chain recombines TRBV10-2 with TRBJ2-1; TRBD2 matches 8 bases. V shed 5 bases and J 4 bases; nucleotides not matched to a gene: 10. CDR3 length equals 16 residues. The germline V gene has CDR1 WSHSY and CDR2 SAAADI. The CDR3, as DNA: TGCGCCAGCAGTAAACTAGCGGCAGTCACTTACAATGAGCAGTTCTTC. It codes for CASSKLAAVTYNEQFF.

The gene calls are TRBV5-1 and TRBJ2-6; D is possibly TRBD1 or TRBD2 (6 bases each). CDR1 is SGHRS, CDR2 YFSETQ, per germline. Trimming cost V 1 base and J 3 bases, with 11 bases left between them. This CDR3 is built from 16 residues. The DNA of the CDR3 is TGCGCCAGCAGCTTGTTAGGGGGGCTTGGGGCCAACGTCCTGACTTTC. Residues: CASSLLGGLGANVLTF. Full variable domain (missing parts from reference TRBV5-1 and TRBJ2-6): KAGVTQTPRYLIKTRGQQVTLSCSPISGHRSVSWYQQTPGQGLQFLFEYFSETQRNKGNFPGRFSGRQFSNSRSEMNVSTLELGDSALYLCASSLLGGLGANVLTFGAGSRLTVL.

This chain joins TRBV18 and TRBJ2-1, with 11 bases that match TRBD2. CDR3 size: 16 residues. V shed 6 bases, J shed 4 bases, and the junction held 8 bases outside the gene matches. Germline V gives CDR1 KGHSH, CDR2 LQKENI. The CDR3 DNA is TGTGCCAGCTCGATAACTAGCGGGGGAGGTTACAATGAGCAGTTCTTC. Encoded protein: CASSITSGGGYNEQFF.

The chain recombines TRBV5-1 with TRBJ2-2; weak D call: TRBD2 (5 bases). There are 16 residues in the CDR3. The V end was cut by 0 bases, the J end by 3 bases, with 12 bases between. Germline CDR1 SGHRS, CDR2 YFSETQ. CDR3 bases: TGCGCCAGCAGCTTGGGGGTCGGGGATTACACCGGGGAGCTGTTTTTT. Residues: CASSLGVGDYTGELFF.

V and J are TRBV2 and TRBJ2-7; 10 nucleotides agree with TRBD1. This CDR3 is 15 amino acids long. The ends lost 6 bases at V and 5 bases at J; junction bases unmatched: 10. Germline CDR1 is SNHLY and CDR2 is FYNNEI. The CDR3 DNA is TGTGCCAGCAGCTCAGAAGGGACAGGGGTAAACGAGCAGTACTTC. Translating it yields CASSSEGTGVNEQYF.

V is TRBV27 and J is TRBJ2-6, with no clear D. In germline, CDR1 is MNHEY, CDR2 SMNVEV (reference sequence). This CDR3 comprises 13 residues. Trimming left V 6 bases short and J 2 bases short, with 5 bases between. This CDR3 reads CASRGAGANVLTF. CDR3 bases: TGTGCCAGCAGGGGCGCTGGGGCCAACGTCCTGACTTTC.

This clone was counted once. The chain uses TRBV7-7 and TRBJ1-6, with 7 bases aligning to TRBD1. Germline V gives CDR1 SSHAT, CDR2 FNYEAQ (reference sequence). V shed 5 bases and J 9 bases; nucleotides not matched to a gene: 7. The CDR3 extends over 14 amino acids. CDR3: CASSDPGGGSPLHF. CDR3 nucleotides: TGTGCCAGCAGCGACCCAGGGGGAGGTTCACCCCTCCACTTT. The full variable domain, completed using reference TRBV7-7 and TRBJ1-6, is GAGVSQSPRYKVTKRGQDVTLRCDPISSHATLYWYQQALGQGPEFLTYFNYEAQPDKSGLPSDRFSAERPEGSISTLTIQRTEQRDSAMYRCASSDPGGGSPLHFGNGTRLTVT.